The entry below describes one T cell receptor (beta chain). No antigen is known for it. The data are from a study of cytomegalovirus exposure and HLA in healthy donors. The study, taken as a whole, reports: Most TCR sequences were uncommon, yet certain public TCRs appeared in many donors. Later on, an analysis showed TCR association rates differing by HLA locus, with DRB1 the most and HLA-C the fewest. Most CMV-associated TCR beta chains appeared HLA-restricted in a later analysis.

13 Jbeta primers and 60 Vbeta primers were used for the PCR. How the authors handled the data: An analysis that came later counted 80 million or so unique TCR beta chains, about 10 million shared. Method: immunoSEQ multiplex PCR; TCRdb's copy keeps in-frame clones and lacks some. D and trimming were read from the DNA, whereas the V and J calls and clone size are those reported in that table. The specimen's table records approximately 76,000 clones. This receptor was identified in a man aged 18 to 30 in good health and CMV-seropositive. The sequenced sample was PBMCs.

The CDR3 loop is CASSPPTGERAEAFF. The CDR3 nucleotides are TGTGCCAGCTCACCTCCGACAGGGGAGCGCGCTGAAGCTTTCTTT. V gene TRBV18 combines with J gene TRBJ1-1; TRBD1 matches 8 bases. The germline CDR1 and CDR2 sequences are KGHSH and LQKENI. Losses at the gene ends were 3 bases for V and 6 bases for J; bases not matched to a gene: 9. The CDR3 length is 15 residues.